This is a list of T cell receptor beta chains from one sample in a study of cytomegalovirus exposure and HLA in healthy donors. Method: immunoSEQ multiplex PCR; TCRdb's copy keeps in-frame clones and lacks some. In the table there are 90,000 or so clones, nearly 80% of which are singletons. The sample was PBMCs. These receptors came from a woman in her forties in good health and CMV-seronegative. Both conserved end residues are part of each CDR3. D genes are given only for firm matches. Size tells how often a clone was seen (once, few, many) or the class of an expanded clone, and some rows leave it out.

TRBV27	few	TRBJ2-7	TRBD2	CASSLTGGQGVQYF	TGTGCCAGCAGTTTAACGGGAGGGCAAGGTGTGCAGTACTTC
TRBV28	-	TRBJ1-3	-	CASSSGLRNTIYF	TGTGCCAGCAGTAGCGGTCTGAGAAACACCATATATTTT
TRBV7-7	-	TRBJ2-3	TRBD1	CASSRGLTDTQYF	TGTGCCAGCAGCAGGGGGCTCACAGATACGCAGTATTTT
TRBV30	-	TRBJ1-4	-	CAWNRGRGEKLFF	TGTGCCTGGAACCGGGGCAGGGGAGAAAAACTGTTTTTT
TRBV29-1	-	TRBJ2-3	TRBD2	CSASGGSTDTQYF	TGCAGCGCTAGCGGGGGGAGCACAGATACGCAGTATTTT
TRBV19	-	TRBJ1-2	-	CASSTSRGNYGYTF	TGTGCCAGTAGTACCTCGAGAGGGAACTATGGCTACACCTTC
TRBV14	once	TRBJ2-1	-	CASSQGWNEQFF	TGTGCCAGCAGCCAGGGCTGGAATGAGCAGTTCTTC
TRBV27	-	TRBJ2-1	TRBD2	CASSLSNLAVPYYNEQFF	TGTGCCAGCAGTTTATCAAATCTAGCGGTACCTTACTACAATGAGCAGTTCTTC
TRBV27	-	TRBJ2-5	-	CASSLLALETQYF	TGTGCCAGCAGTTTATTAGCGTTGGAGACCCAGTACTTC
TRBV29-1	-	TRBJ2-7	TRBD1	CSVEWRRGPGYEQYF	TGCAGCGTTGAATGGCGCAGGGGGCCTGGGTACGAGCAGTACTTC
TRBV28	-	TRBJ2-1	TRBD1	CASSWGTGDNEQFF	TGTGCCAGCAGTTGGGGGACAGGGGACAATGAGCAGTTCTTC
TRBV27	once	TRBJ1-5	-	CASRIGTGGSNQPQHF	TGTGCCAGCAGGATCGGGACGGGGGGAAGCAATCAGCCCCAGCATTTT
TRBV19	-	TRBJ1-5	TRBD1	CASSRQGGYQPQHF	TGTGCCAGTAGTCGACAGGGGGGCTATCAGCCCCAGCATTTT
TRBV6-5	-	TRBJ2-7	TRBD2	CASSQRLAASYEQYF	TGTGCCAGCAGTCAAAGACTAGCGGCATCCTACGAGCAGTACTTC
TRBV6-5	-	TRBJ2-7	TRBD1	CASSWDRGHPGEQYF	TGTGCCAGCAGTTGGGACAGGGGGCATCCCGGCGAGCAGTACTTC
TRBV25-1	-	TRBJ2-1	TRBD1	CASREQDRGFNEQFF	TGTGCCAGCAGGGAGCAGGACAGGGGGTTCAATGAGCAGTTCTTC
TRBV7-2	-	TRBJ2-5	TRBD2	CASSLGGLALGETQYF	TGTGCCAGCAGCTTAGGGGGACTAGCCTTAGGTGAGACCCAGTACTTC
TRBV28	-	TRBJ2-2	-	CASSSEGLYTGELFF	TGTGCCAGCAGTTCCGAGGGTTTGTACACCGGGGAGCTGTTTTTT
TRBV11-3	once	TRBJ2-7	TRBD1	CASSLEDRGEQYF	TGTGCCAGCAGCTTAGAGGACAGGGGCGAGCAGTACTTC
TRBV7-9	-	TRBJ2-1	TRBD1	CASTVGTGTYNEQFF	TGTGCCAGCACAGTCGGGACAGGCACCTACAATGAGCAGTTCTTC
TRBV18	-	TRBJ1-3	-	CASSPLQGSGNTIYF	TGTGCCAGCTCACCACTACAGGGCTCTGGAAACACCATATATTTT
TRBV7-3	-	TRBJ2-1	TRBD2	CASSLKGTSGHNEQFF	TGTGCCAGCAGCTTAAAGGGGACTAGCGGCCACAATGAGCAGTTCTTC
TRBV30	-	TRBJ1-1	-	CAWSVTDRWAFF	TGTGCCTGGAGTGTAACCGATAGATGGGCTTTCTTT
TRBV2	-	TRBJ1-2	TRBD1	CASSVFQGVYGYTF	TGTGCCAGCAGTGTCTTCCAGGGGGTCTATGGCTACACCTTC
TRBV28	-	TRBJ2-1	TRBD1	CASSSGTGTGQFF	TGTGCCAGCAGCTCCGGGACAGGGACCGGGCAGTTCTTC
TRBV28	-	TRBJ2-3	-	CASRSTRTLDTQYF	TGTGCCAGCAGATCTACAAGGACTCTAGATACGCAGTATTTT
TRBV5-4	-	TRBJ1-2	TRBD1	CASSQNQGAGGYTF	TGTGCCAGCAGCCAAAATCAGGGGGCCGGGGGCTACACCTTC
TRBV5-4	-	TRBJ1-6	-	CASSGGGRSYNSPLHF	TGTGCCAGCAGCGGCGGTGGCCGGTCCTATAATTCACCCCTCCACTTT
TRBV9	-	TRBJ2-3	-	CASSVSRVSADTQYF	TGTGCCAGCAGCGTTTCCCGCGTAAGTGCAGATACGCAGTATTTT
TRBV5-4	few	TRBJ2-1	-	CASSPTSAYNEQFF	TGTGCCAGCAGTCCCACAAGCGCTTACAATGAGCAGTTCTTC
TRBV4-2	-	TRBJ1-1	-	CASSQGMEGGTEAFF	TGTGCCAGCAGCCAAGGAATGGAGGGAGGGACTGAAGCTTTCTTT
TRBV7-8	-	TRBJ2-1	TRBD1	CASSIRQGAYNEQFF	TGTGCCAGCAGCATTAGACAGGGGGCTTACAATGAGCAGTTCTTC
TRBV5-8	few	TRBJ2-5	TRBD2	CASSTETSGLQETQYF	TGTGCCAGCAGCACGGAGACTAGCGGGTTACAAGAGACCCAGTACTTC